This paragraph reports one TCR beta chain. V dropped 6 bases and J dropped 2 bases, with 12 bases sitting between them. The CDR3 consists of 14 residues. Germline values: CDR1 MNHEY, CDR2 SMNVEV (reference sequence). The data originate from a study of shared clonotypes between healthy human individuals. Deep level was the assay's run setting. Sequencing used immunoSEQ multiplex PCR; TCRdb keeps in-frame clones, though not all of them. The sample lists approximately 1.4 million clones; 98% were seen once. Free of recent acute infections or vaccinations, the donors were healthy HIV-negative adults. This TCR was sampled from a man aged 30-40 years in good health. Sequencing was carried out using naive CD4+ T cells sorted from blood. Subset described: CD45RA+ positively selected. The gene calls are TRBV27 and TRBJ2-3, with unresolved D. The CDR3 region has the DNA TGTGCCAGCAGAATAGGGCCCTCCACAGATACGCAGTATTTT. Its translation is CASRIGPSTDTQYF.